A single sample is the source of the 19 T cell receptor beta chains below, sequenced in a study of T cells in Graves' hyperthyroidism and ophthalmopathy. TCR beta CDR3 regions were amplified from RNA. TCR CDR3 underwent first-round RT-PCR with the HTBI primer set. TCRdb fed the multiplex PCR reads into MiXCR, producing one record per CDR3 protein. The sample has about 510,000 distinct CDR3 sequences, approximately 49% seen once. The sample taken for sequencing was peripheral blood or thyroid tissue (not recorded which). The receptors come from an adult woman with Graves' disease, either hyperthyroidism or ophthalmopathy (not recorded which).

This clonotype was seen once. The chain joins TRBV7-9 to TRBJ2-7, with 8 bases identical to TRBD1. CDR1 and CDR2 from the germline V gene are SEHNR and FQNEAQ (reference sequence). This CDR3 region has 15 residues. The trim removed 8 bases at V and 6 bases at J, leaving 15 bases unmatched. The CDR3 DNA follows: TGTGCCAGCTCCCCTAACCGGGACAGGAACTGCGAGCAGTACTTC. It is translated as CASSPNRDRNCEQYF.

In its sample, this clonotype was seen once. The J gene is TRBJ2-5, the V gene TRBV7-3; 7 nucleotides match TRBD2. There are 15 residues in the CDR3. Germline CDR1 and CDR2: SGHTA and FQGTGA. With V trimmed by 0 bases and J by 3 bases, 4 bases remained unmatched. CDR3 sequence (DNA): TGTGCCAGCAGCTTAACAGCGGGATGGAAAGAGACCCAGTACTTC. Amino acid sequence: CASSLTAGWKETQYF.

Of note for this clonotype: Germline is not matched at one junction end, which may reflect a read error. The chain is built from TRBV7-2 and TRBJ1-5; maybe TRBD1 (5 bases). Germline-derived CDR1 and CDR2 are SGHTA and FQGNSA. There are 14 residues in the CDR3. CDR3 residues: CASSHGGGNHPQHF. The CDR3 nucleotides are TGTGCCAGCAGCCACGGCGGGGGTAATCACCCCCAGCATTTT.

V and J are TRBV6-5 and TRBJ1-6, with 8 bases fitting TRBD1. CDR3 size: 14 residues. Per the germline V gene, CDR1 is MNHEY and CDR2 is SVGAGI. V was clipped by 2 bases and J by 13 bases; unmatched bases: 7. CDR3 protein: CASSYGTGKRPLHF. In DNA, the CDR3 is TGTGCCAGCAGTTACGGGACAGGCAAAAGGCCCCTCCACTTT.

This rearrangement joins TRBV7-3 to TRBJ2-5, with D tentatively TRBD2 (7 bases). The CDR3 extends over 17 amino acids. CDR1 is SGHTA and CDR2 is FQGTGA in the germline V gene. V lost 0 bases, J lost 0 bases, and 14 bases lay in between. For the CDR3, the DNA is TGTGCCAGCAGCTTAACGGGGGGGGCACTGAACCAAGAGACCCAGTACTTC. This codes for CASSLTGGALNQETQYF.

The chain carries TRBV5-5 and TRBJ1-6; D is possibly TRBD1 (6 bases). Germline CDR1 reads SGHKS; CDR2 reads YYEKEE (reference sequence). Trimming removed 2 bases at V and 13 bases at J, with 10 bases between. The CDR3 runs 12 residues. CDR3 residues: CASSLGGGPLHF. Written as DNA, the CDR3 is TGTGCCAGCAGCTTAGGGGGAGGTCCCCTCCACTTT.

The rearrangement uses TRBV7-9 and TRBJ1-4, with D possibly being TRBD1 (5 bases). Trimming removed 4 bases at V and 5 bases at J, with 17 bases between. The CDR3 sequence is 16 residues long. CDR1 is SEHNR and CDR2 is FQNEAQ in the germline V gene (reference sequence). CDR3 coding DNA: TGTGCCAGCAGCTCACCACCCGGGACGGTCAATGAAAAACTGTTTTTT. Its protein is CASSSPPGTVNEKLFF.

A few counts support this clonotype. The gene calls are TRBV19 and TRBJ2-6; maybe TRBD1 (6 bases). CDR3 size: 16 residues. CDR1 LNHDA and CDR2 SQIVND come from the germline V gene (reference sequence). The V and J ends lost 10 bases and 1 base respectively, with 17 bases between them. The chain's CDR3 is CATSRLTGSGANVLTF. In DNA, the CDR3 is TGTGCCACCAGCCGGTTAACAGGGTCTGGGGCCAACGTCCTGACTTTC.

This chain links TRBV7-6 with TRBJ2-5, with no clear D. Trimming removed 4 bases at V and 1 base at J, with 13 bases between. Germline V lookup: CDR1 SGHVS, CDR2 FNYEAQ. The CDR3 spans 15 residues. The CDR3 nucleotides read TGTGCCAGCAGCTCAGGACCGGGCCCCCAAGAGACCCAGTACTTC. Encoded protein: CASSSGPGPQETQYF.

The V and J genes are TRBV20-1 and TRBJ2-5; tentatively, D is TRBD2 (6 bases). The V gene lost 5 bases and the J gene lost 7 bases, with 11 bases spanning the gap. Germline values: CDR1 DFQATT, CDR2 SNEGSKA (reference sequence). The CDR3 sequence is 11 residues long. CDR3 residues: CSAGGVGTQYF. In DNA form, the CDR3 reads TGCAGTGCTGGCGGGGTGGGGACCCAGTACTTC.

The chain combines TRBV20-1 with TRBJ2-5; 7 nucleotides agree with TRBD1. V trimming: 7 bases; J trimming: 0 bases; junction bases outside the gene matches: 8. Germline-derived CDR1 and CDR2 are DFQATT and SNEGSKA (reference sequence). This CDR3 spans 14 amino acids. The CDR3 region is CSVIAGGYQETQYF. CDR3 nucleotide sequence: TGCAGTGTTATAGCAGGGGGATACCAAGAGACCCAGTACTTC.

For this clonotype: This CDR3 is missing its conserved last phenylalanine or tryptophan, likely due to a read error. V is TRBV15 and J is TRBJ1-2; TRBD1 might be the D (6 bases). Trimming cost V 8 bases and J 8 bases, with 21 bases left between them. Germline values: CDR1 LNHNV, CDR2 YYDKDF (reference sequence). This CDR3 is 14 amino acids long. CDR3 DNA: TGTGCCACCGGCCTGAACAGGGAGTTGGGCGGCTACACCCTC. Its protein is CATGLNRELGGYTL.

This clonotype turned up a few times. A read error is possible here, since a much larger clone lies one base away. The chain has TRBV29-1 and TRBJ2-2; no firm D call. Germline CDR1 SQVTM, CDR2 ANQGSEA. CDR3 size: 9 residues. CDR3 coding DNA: TGCAGCGTTGAAGGGGGGCTGTTTTTT. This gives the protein CSVEGGLFF.

The CDR3 loop reads CSARVRDRGNSPLHF. The DNA of the CDR3 is TGCAGTGCTAGAGTACGGGACAGGGGTAATTCACCCCTCCACTTT. The chain carries TRBV20-1 and TRBJ1-6; 10 positions agree with TRBD1. After removal of 1 base from V and 6 bases from J, the junction contained 3 bases not matched to a gene. The germline V gene encodes CDR1 DFQATT and CDR2 SNEGSKA (reference sequence). The CDR3 is 15 residues long.

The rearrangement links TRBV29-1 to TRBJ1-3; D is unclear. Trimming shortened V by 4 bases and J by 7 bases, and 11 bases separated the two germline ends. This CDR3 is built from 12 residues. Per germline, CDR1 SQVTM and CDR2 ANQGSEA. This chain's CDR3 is CSVAIALNTIYF. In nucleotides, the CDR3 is TGCAGCGTTGCGATAGCTTTGAACACCATATATTTT.

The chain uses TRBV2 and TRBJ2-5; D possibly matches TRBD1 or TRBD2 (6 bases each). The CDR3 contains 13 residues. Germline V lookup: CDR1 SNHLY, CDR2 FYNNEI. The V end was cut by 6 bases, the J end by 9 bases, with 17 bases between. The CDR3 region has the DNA TGTGCCAGCAGGCCACAGGGAGGCCAGCCCCAGTACTTC. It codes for CASRPQGGQPQYF.

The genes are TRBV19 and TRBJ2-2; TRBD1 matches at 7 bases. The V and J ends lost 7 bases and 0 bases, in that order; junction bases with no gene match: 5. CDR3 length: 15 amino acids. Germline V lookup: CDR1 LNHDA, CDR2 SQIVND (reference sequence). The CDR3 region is CASTPGTANTGELFF. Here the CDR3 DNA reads TGTGCCAGTACTCCCGGGACAGCGAACACCGGGGAGCTGTTTTTT.

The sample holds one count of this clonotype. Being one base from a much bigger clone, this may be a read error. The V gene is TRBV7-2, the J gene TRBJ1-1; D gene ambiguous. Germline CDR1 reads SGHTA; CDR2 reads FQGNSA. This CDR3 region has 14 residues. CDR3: CVSSPQASNTEAFF. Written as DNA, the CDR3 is TGTGTCAGCAGCCCCCAGGCATCAAACACTGAAGCTTTCTTT.

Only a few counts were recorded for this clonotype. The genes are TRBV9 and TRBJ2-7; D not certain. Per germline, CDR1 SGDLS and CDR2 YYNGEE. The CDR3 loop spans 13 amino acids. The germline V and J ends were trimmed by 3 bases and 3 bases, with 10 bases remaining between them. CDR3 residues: CASSENTGYEQYF. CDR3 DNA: TGTGCCAGCAGCGAAAACACGGGCTACGAGCAGTACTTC.